The rows below give T cell receptor beta chains drawn from one sample of a study of T-cell memory formation after mild COVID-19. TCRdb processed the 5' RACE reads anew with MiXCR; each CDR3 protein has one entry. The sample lists about 130,000 distinct CDR3 sequences, around 6.3% occurring once. Sequencing was carried out using PBMCs or a T cell subset sorted from them (not recorded which). These receptors were taken from an adult woman who had mild COVID-19 (a few samples of this study predate the infection). Cell type and time point are not known. Each CDR3 is given without its conserved first and last residue. The D gene is left open where the match is weak.

d_gene	j_gene	v_gene	len	CDR3aa
TRBD1	TRBJ1-2	TRBV6-1	11	ASSETTGYGYT
-	TRBJ2-7	TRBV6-2/TRBV6-3	11	ASSYEQGYEQY
-	TRBJ1-2	TRBV7-8	14	ASSAQGRGLMSGYT
TRBD1	TRBJ1-1	TRBV7-9	11	ASNNRGRTEAF
-	TRBJ2-7	TRBV27	11	ASRGLGSYEQY
-	TRBJ2-5	TRBV5-1	13	ASSLRPGHQETQY
TRBD2	TRBJ2-7	TRBV12-3/TRBV12-4	12	ASSPGTITYEQY
TRBD1	TRBJ2-3	TRBV20-1	13	SAARRQGAGYTQY
TRBD2	TRBJ2-3	TRBV20-1	13	SASALAGGTDTQY
-	TRBJ2-2	TRBV6-5	14	ASSSGPLRAAGELF
-	TRBJ1-4	TRBV6-5	12	ASSRTEANEKLF
-	TRBJ1-4	TRBV29-1	12	SVRCVLTEEKLF
-	TRBJ2-6	TRBV6-1	14	ASSLRWGAGANVLT
-	TRBJ1-2	TRBV7-2	14	ASSLGGAVAGYGYT
TRBD1	TRBJ2-1	TRBV7-2	14	ASSSQGASSYNEQF
TRBD1	TRBJ1-1	TRBV12-3/TRBV12-4	14	ASRTDRGRMSTEAF
-	TRBJ1-1	TRBV2	11	ASTEGANTEAF
-	TRBJ2-6	TRBV29-1	12	SVDSSSGANVLT
-	TRBJ1-2	TRBV9	12	ASSVEGGTGGYT
-	TRBJ2-3	TRBV6-5	9	ASSWGNTQY
TRBD2	TRBJ2-7	TRBV18	14	ASSPLPGGPSYEQY
-	TRBJ2-5	TRBV24-1	15	ATSDPQPGPGRETQY
-	TRBJ1-1	TRBV29-1	11	SVEGTLNTEAF
TRBD1	TRBJ2-2	TRBV7-6	14	ASSQQGAKGTGELF
-	TRBJ1-1	TRBV12-5	12	ASGWRDGGTEAF
-	TRBJ2-7	TRBV3-1	13	ASSHPQGRSYEQY
TRBD2	TRBJ2-1	TRBV6-5	13	ASRALSGGSNEQF
TRBD1	TRBJ1-1	TRBV5-1	14	ASSLAAGQLNTEAF
-	TRBJ2-7	TRBV12-3/TRBV12-4	11	ASSYSNSYEQY
-	TRBJ2-1	TRBV24-1	16	ATSDSSLALVRSYEQF
-	TRBJ2-5	TRBV20-1	9	SATVQETQY